This T cell receptor (beta chain) derives from a study of blood T cell repertoires in COVID-19. Libraries were prepared by immunoSEQ multiplex PCR; TCRdb keeps only in-frame clonotypes and omits some of them. The sample carries nearly 250,000 clones, more than 70% recorded once. Trimming stripped 3 bases from V and 4 bases from J, with 12 bases between. Germline CDR1 and CDR2: LGHNA and YSLEER. This CDR3 spans 14 amino acids. Recovered status applied to Cohort 3 donors who had two consecutive negative PCRs. It also applied to those with clearance or with symptom resolution. Sequencing was done on a sample of PBMCs or T cells enriched from blood (not recorded which). This chain links TRBV4-3 with TRBJ1-2, with D possibly being TRBD1 (5 bases). The sequence came from a woman in her forties or fifties who had recovered from COVID-19. The CDR3 loop is CASSQNAGGYGYTF. CDR3 nucleotides: TGCGCCAGCAGCCAGAACGCGGGGGGCTATGGCTACACCTTC.